Presented here are 9 T cell receptor beta chains from one specimen sequenced in a study of neurological immune-mediated disorders (dated by TCRdb to about 2019). The library was produced with 5' RACE. The instrument was an Illumina HiSeq 2500. The public reads were reanalyzed by TCRdb: fastp trimming at Q25, MiXCR alignment, in-frame beta chains only. All rows with the same CDR3 protein become a single entry with the most common DNA and genes. Within this sample are approximately 45,000 distinct CDR3 sequences, with roughly 14% of them counted one time only. In total, the top ten clones hold over 9.5% of the sample. Per the publication, the time point label means: longitudinal time-point 3. The sample consisted of PBMCs. The receptors here all came from a man aged 25 to 45 in good health.

This clonotype was counted ten times or more. The chain couples TRBV5-5 to TRBJ2-1; 7 bases agree with TRBD1. The length of the CDR3 is 16 residues. After removal of 4 bases from V and 4 bases from J, the junction contained 11 bases not matched to a gene. CDR1 SGHKS and CDR2 YYEKEE come from the germline V gene (reference sequence). CDR3 nucleotides: TGTGCCAGCAGCCCCCTCGAGGGGGCTCTATACAATGAGCAGTTCTTC. It is translated as CASSPLEGALYNEQFF.

This clonotype was seen at least ten times. Here the CDR3 reads CATSRVNNEQFF. The CDR3 nucleotides read TGTGCCACCAGCAGAGTTAACAATGAGCAGTTCTTC. V and J are TRBV15 and TRBJ2-1, with D unresolved. The CDR3 sequence is 12 residues long. The germline gives CDR1 LNHNV, CDR2 YYDKDF (reference sequence). V was clipped by 1 base and J by 5 bases, with 3 bases between them.

This clonotype has at least ten counts. This chain joins TRBV5-1 and TRBJ2-3; D is tentatively TRBD1 or TRBD2 (6 bases each). CDR3 length: 15 residues. Germline V gene lookup returns CDR1 SGHRS and CDR2 YFSETQ. V was cut by 2 bases and J by 3 bases, with 13 bases left in between. CDR3 DNA: TGCGCCAGCAGCTTCCTGGGGGGCCGGACAGATACGCAGTATTTT. It encodes CASSFLGGRTDTQYF.

This clonotype was seen many times. The rearrangement uses TRBV19 and TRBJ1-2; D is unresolved. V was clipped by 6 bases and J by 6 bases, with 8 bases between them. The length of the CDR3 is 11 residues. CDR1 LNHDA and CDR2 SQIVND come from the germline V gene (reference sequence). The CDR3 loop is CASSLVDGYTF. CDR3 nucleotide sequence: TGTGCCAGTAGCCTCGTGGATGGCTACACCTTC.

This clonotype has ten or more counts. V and J are TRBV4-1 and TRBJ2-2, with a weak D call TRBD1 (5 bases). V lost 7 bases and J lost 7, with 19 bases in between. The CDR3 consists of 15 residues. Germline CDR1 reads MGHRA; CDR2 reads YSYEKL. The CDR3 nucleotides read TGCGCCAGCACCCTCGAAGGGGATGGGAACGGGGAGCTGTTTTTT. The encoded protein is CASTLEGDGNGELFF.

This clonotype appeared many times. V and J are TRBV18 and TRBJ2-2; unclear D gene. This CDR3 is built from 15 residues. The V end lost 6 bases, the J end lost 2 bases, and 13 bases lay between the germline ends. Germline V gene lookup returns CDR1 KGHSH and CDR2 LQKENI. As DNA, the CDR3 is TGTGCCAGCTCCTTACAGTCAGGAAACACCGGGGAGCTGTTTTTT. This encodes CASSLQSGNTGELFF.

This clonotype was seen repeatedly, ten times or more. This chain uses TRBV29-1 with TRBJ1-2; D perhaps matches TRBD1 (6 bases). Trimming took off 3 bases at V and 6 bases at J, with 11 bases between the two ends. The CDR3 sequence is 12 residues long. Germline-derived CDR1 and CDR2 are SQVTM and ANQGSEA. The CDR3 nucleotides are TGCAGCGTTGACTCGGCAGGGGATGGCTACACCTTC. Residues: CSVDSAGDGYTF. Drawing the rest from reference TRBV29-1 and TRBJ1-2, the complete variable domain is SAVISQKPSRDICQRGTSLTIQCQVDSQVTMMFWYRQQPGQSLTLIATANQGSEATYESGFVIDKFPISRPNLTFSTLTVSNMSPEDSSIYLCSVDSAGDGYTFGSGTRLTVV.

Concerning this clonotype itself: This could be a read error, since a much larger clone is one nucleotide away. The chain carries TRBV7-2 and TRBJ2-1; the match to TRBD2 covers 9 bases. This CDR3 is built from 16 residues. Germline CDR1 is SGHTA and CDR2 is FQGNSA. J gave up 0 bases and V 8 bases, and 8 bases lay outside the gene matches. The CDR3 nucleotides are TGTGCCAGCGGCCGACTAGCGGTGAACTCCTACAATGAGCAGTTCTTC. This codes for CASGRLAVNSYNEQFF.

This clonotype was seen at least ten times. The rearrangement uses TRBV12-3 or TRBV12-4 and TRBJ2-3, with D hard to call. Between the trimmed V and J ends, which lost 3 bases and 3 bases, there was a span of 19 bases. The CDR3 covers 17 residues. CDR3 sequence reads: CASSLYGSNNITDTQYF. The DNA for the CDR3 is TGTGCCAGCAGTTTGTATGGGTCCAACAATATTACAGATACGCAGTATTTT.